The 22 T cell receptor beta chains in this list originate from one sample, sequenced in a study of T cell repertoires in cytomegalovirus infection (dated by TCRdb to the late 2010s). The listed sequencing device is Illumina HiSeq 1500. TCRdb handled the public reads itself, with Q25 trimming in fastp and clone calling in MiXCR, and kept productive beta chains. For every CDR3 protein sequence, its rows merge into one entry that carries the most common genes and DNA. The sample contains roughly 760,000 distinct CDR3 sequences, 35% to 45% of them found a single time. The ten largest make up 2.5% to 3.5% of the sample. The sequenced sample was PBMCs. These receptors came from a human donor in good health (CMV status not recorded). Some clones in this sample may be carry-over from other donors' samples.

As concerns this clonotype: The CDR3 carries no conserved terminal phenylalanine or tryptophan, so it likely arises from a read error. The chain carries TRBV7-6 and TRBJ2-7, with 13 nucleotides matching TRBD2. The germline gives CDR1 SGHVS, CDR2 FNYEAQ. This CDR3 spans 15 amino acids. After removal of 5 bases from V and 6 bases from J, the junction contained 7 bases not matched to a gene. CDR3 loop: CASSPRTSGSFEQYL. The CDR3 DNA reads TGTGCCAGCAGCCCGAGGACTAGCGGGAGTTTCGAGCAGTACTTA.

This clonotype appeared many times. The chain links TRBV7-2 to TRBJ1-3, with D perhaps TRBD1 (5 bases). CDR1 is SGHTA, CDR2 FQGNSA, per germline. This CDR3 comprises 18 residues. With 1 base removed from V and 0 bases from J, the gap between germline ends came to 16 bases. The CDR3 DNA is TGTGCCAGCAGCTTAGGAGGGGCGTTTACCAGCTCTGGAAACACCATATATTTT. It yields the protein CASSLGGAFTSSGNTIYF.

In its sample, this clonotype was seen many times. The CDR3 loop reads CASSPTRLPYNEQFF. In nucleotides, the CDR3 is TGTGCCAGCAGCCCGACTAGATTACCCTACAATGAGCAGTTCTTC. The chain combines TRBV7-2 with TRBJ2-1; weak D call: TRBD2 (6 bases). This CDR3 spans 15 amino acids. Germline values: CDR1 SGHTA, CDR2 FQGNSA. V lost 5 bases to trimming and J lost 2 bases, with 13 bases between them.

V and J are TRBV7-6 and TRBJ2-7, with 7 bases aligning to TRBD1. The CDR3 is 15 amino acids. V gave up 2 bases and J gave up 5 bases; unmatched junction bases: 9. Germline CDR1 reads SGHVS; CDR2 reads FNYEAQ. The CDR3 DNA is TGTGCCAGCAGCTTAATGCGGACAGGCACCAACGAGCAGTACTTC. It specifies CASSLMRTGTNEQYF.

This clonotype was recorded at least ten times. The V gene is TRBV7-8, the J gene TRBJ1-2; 8 positions agree with TRBD1. V trimming: 5 bases; J trimming: 4 bases; junction bases outside the gene matches: 9. CDR3 length: 15 residues. CDR1 and CDR2 from the germline V gene are SGHVS and FQNEAQ. The CDR3 DNA sequence: TGTGCCAGCAGCCCTGGGGGGACAGGAGTCTATGGCTACACCTTC. Translated: CASSPGGTGVYGYTF. Complete variable domain (other parts from reference TRBV7-8 and TRBJ1-2): GAGVSQSPRYKVAKRGQDVALRCDPISGHVSLFWYQQALGQGPEFLTYFQNEAQLDKSGLPSDRFFAERPEGSVSTLKIQRTQQEDSAVYLCASSPGGTGVYGYTFGSGTRLTVV.

This clonotype has a handful of counts. The rearrangement uses TRBV6-2 or TRBV6-3 and TRBJ2-7; TRBD1 matches at 9 bases. The V segment lost 0 bases and the J segment 3 bases; nucleotides outside the gene matches: 3. The CDR3 runs 15 residues. Germline CDR1 MNHEY, CDR2 SVGEGT. This CDR3 reads CASSYSGQGRYEQYF. For the CDR3, the DNA is TGTGCCAGCAGTTACTCCGGACAGGGGCGCTACGAGCAGTACTTC.

This clonotype came up a few times. V gene TRBV19 combines with J gene TRBJ1-5, with D perhaps matching TRBD1 (6 bases). The CDR3 length is 16 residues. The V gene lost 2 bases and the J gene lost 6 bases, with 17 bases spanning the gap. Germline assignment: CDR1 LNHDA and CDR2 SQIVND (reference sequence). The CDR3 region has the DNA TGTGCCAGTAGTATAAGTCCAGGACAGCATAGTCAGCCCCAGCATTTT. It translates to CASSISPGQHSQPQHF.

This clonotype was detected ten times or more. V and J are TRBV7-6 and TRBJ2-7; 10 nucleotides match TRBD1. Germline V gene data show CDR1 as SGHVS and CDR2 as FNYEAQ. V lost 4 bases, J lost 1 base, and 4 bases stayed unmatched. The CDR3 is 15 residues long. The CDR3 protein is CASSSGTGVSYEQYF. In DNA, the CDR3 is TGTGCCAGCAGCTCCGGGACAGGGGTTTCCTACGAGCAGTACTTC.

This clonotype was counted between two and nine times. This chain joins TRBV11-2 and TRBJ2-3; 7 nucleotides line up with TRBD2. Losses at the gene ends were 5 bases for V and 1 base for J; bases not matched to a gene: 9. Per the germline V gene, CDR1 is SGHAT and CDR2 is FQNNGV. CDR3 length: 16 residues. The CDR3 loop reads CASSPLGDYRTDTQYF. The CDR3 DNA reads as TGTGCCAGCAGCCCACTAGGGGACTACCGCACAGATACGCAGTATTTT.

The chain links TRBV7-9 to TRBJ2-3; 7 bases are shared with TRBD2. The CDR3 has 16 amino acids. J lost 3 bases, V lost 2 bases, and 8 bases had no gene match. Germline V gene sequence: CDR1 SEHNR, CDR2 FQNEAQ (reference sequence). The CDR3 bases are TGTGCCAGCAGCTTAATCCCGCAGGGAGGGACAGATACGCAGTATTTT. This gives the protein CASSLIPQGGTDTQYF.

Only a few counts were recorded for this clonotype. This chain uses TRBV12-3 or TRBV12-4 with TRBJ2-7; D gene uncertain. CDR3 size: 12 residues. The V end was cut by 6 bases, the J end by 6 bases, with 12 bases between. CDR3 sequence reads: CASRSVGREQYF. The CDR3 bases are TGTGCCAGCAGATCCGTTGGGCGCGAGCAGTACTTC.

V usage is TRBV11-2 and J usage is TRBJ2-5, with D perhaps given as TRBD1 or TRBD2 (5 bases each). Trimming left V 3 bases short and J 5 bases short, with 10 bases between. The CDR3 is made up of 13 amino acids. CDR1 is SGHAT and CDR2 is FQNNGV in the germline V gene. The CDR3 DNA is TGTGCCAGCAGCTTTGGCTGGGGGGAGACCCAGTACTTC. Translated, it gives CASSFGWGETQYF.

This clonotype was recorded once. The V gene is TRBV7-9, the J gene TRBJ2-2; TRBD2 aligns across 10 bases. The CDR3 spans 18 residues. Trimming at V came to 0 bases and at J to 1 base, leaving 5 bases not matched to a gene. The germline V gene encodes CDR1 SEHNR and CDR2 FQNEAQ (reference sequence). The DNA of the CDR3 is TGTGCCAGCAGCTTAGCGGCTAGCGGGGGCCGGAACACCGGGGAGCTGTTTTTT. This gives the protein CASSLAASGGRNTGELFF.

V gene TRBV5-1 combines with J gene TRBJ1-1; TRBD1 aligns across 7 bases. With 5 bases clipped from V and 3 bases from J, the junction kept 16 bases outside the gene matches. CDR1 and CDR2 from the germline V gene are SGHRS and YFSETQ. This CDR3 is built from 17 residues. The CDR3 here is CASSQVADRVRDTEAFF. The DNA for the CDR3 is TGCGCCAGCAGTCAAGTCGCTGACAGGGTACGGGACACTGAAGCTTTCTTT.

The chain combines TRBV28 with TRBJ1-4; D unclear. This CDR3 comprises 15 residues. The germline V and J ends were trimmed by 1 base and 0 bases, with 6 bases remaining between them. Germline V CDR1 and CDR2: MDHEN, SYDVKM. CDR3 loop: CASSLFGATNEKLFF. The CDR3 region has the DNA TGTGCCAGCAGTTTATTTGGAGCAACTAATGAAAAACTGTTTTTT. The whole variable domain, filled in from reference TRBV28 and TRBJ1-4, reads DVKVTQSSRYLVKRTGEKVFLECVQDMDHENMFWYRQDPGLGLRLIYFSYDVKMKEKGDIPEGYSVSREKKERFSLILESASTNQTSMYLCASSLFGATNEKLFFGSGTQLSVL.

This chain joins TRBV4-2 and TRBJ2-3, with 9 bases that match TRBD1. The CDR3 is 16 amino acids. The germline CDR1 and CDR2 sequences are LGHNA and YNFKEQ. V lost 7 bases to trimming and J lost 4 bases; unmatched junction nucleotides: 12. The DNA for the CDR3 is TGTGCCAGCATCCGGGACGGGACAGGGACCCCAGATACGCAGTATTTT. Residues: CASIRDGTGTPDTQYF.

At least ten counts were recorded for this clonotype. The chain joins TRBV7-6 to TRBJ2-7, with a tentative D call TRBD2 (6 bases). The CDR3 loop spans 15 amino acids. CDR1 is SGHVS, CDR2 FNYEAQ, per germline. V shed 5 bases and J shed 2 bases, with 16 bases lying between them. The CDR3 protein is CASSPDAGIAYEQYF. The DNA for the CDR3 is TGTGCCAGCAGCCCGGACGCGGGGATTGCCTACGAGCAGTACTTC.

The chain is built from TRBV4-2 and TRBJ1-4, with a possible D match to TRBD1 (5 bases). This CDR3 contains 14 residues. Germline V lookup: CDR1 LGHNA, CDR2 YNFKEQ. V shed 4 bases and J shed 7 bases, with 13 bases lying between them. In nucleotides, the CDR3 is TGTGCCAGCAGCCGGCCAGGGTCCGTTGAAAAACTGTTTTTT. As protein: CASSRPGSVEKLFF.

The rearrangement uses TRBV11-1 and TRBJ1-1; D unresolved. The length of the CDR3 is 15 residues. Germline V gene lookup returns CDR1 SGHAT and CDR2 FQDESV (reference sequence). V lost 1 base and J 0 bases, leaving 9 bases between the germline ends. CDR3 nucleotides: TGTGCCAGCAGCTTAGGGATCAGGATGAACACTGAAGCTTTCTTT. Encoded protein: CASSLGIRMNTEAFF.

Notes on this clonotype: This could be a read error, since a much larger clone is one nucleotide away. The chain has TRBV7-9 and TRBJ2-7; 8 bases are shared with TRBD1. The CDR3 runs to 13 residues. Germline V gene sequence: CDR1 SEHNR, CDR2 FQNEAQ (reference sequence). CDR3 DNA sequence: TGTGCCAGCAGCCCAGGGGGCCGCTACGAGCGGTACTTC. Encoded protein: CASSPGGRYERYF.

In this sample, this clonotype turned up a few times. V gene TRBV6-1 combines with J gene TRBJ1-2; no reliable D call. The CDR3 is 15 amino acids. Germline V gives CDR1 MNHNS, CDR2 SASEGT. V dropped 1 base and J dropped 3 bases, with 12 bases sitting between them. The CDR3 spells CASSEVQGQYYGYTF. CDR3 nucleotide sequence: TGTGCCAGCAGTGAAGTCCAAGGGCAGTACTATGGCTACACCTTC.

This chain links TRBV6-5 with TRBJ1-3, with 7 bases identical to TRBD1. The CDR3 is made up of 15 amino acids. CDR1 MNHEY and CDR2 SVGAGI come from the germline V gene. The J segment lost 2 bases and the V segment lost 6 bases, leaving 7 bases of the junction unmatched. This chain's CDR3 is CASRNRGAAGNTIYF. CDR3 in DNA: TGTGCCAGCAGAAACAGGGGAGCGGCTGGAAACACCATATATTTT.